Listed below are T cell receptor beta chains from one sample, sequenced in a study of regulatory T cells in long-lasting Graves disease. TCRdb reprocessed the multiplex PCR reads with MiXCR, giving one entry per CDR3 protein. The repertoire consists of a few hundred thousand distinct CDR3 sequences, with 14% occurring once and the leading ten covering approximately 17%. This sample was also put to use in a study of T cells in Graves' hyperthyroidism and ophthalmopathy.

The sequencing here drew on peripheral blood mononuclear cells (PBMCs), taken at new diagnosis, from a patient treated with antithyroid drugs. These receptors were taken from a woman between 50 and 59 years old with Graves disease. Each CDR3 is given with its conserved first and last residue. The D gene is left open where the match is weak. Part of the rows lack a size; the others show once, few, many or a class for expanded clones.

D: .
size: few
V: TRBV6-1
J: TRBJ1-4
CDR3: CASRHRSGNEKLFF
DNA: TGTGCCAGCCGCCACAGGTCGGGTAATGAAAAACTGTTTTTT

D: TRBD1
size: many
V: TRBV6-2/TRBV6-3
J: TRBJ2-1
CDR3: CASSPGTGGDEQFF
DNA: TGTGCCAGCAGTCCCGGGACAGGGGGCGATGAGCAGTTCTTC

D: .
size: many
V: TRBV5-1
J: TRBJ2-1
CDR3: CASSLGWVPNNEQFF
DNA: TGCGCCAGCAGCTTGGGATGGGTTCCGAACAATGAGCAGTTCTTC

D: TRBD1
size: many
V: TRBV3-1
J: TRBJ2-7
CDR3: CASSQADRVYEQYF
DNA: TGTGCCAGCAGCCAAGCGGACAGGGTTTACGAGCAGTACTTC

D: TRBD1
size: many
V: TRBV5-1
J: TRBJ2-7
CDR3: CASSHPGQGYEQYF
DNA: TGTGCCAGCAGCCACCCGGGACAGGGATACGAGCAGTACTTC

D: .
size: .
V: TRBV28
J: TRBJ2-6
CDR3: CASSKQGRSSGANVLTF
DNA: TGTGCCAGCAGTAAGCAGGGGAGAAGCTCTGGGGCCAACGTCCTGACTTTC

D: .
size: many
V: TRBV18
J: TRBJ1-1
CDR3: CASSPSQGGTEAFF
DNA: TGTGCCAGCTCACCATCGCAGGGAGGAACTGAAGCTTTCTTT

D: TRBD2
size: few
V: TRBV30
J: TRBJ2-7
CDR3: CAWSTSGSYEQYF
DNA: TGTGCCTGGAGTACTAGCGGGAGTTACGAGCAGTACTTC

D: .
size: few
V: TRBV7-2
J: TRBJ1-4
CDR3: CASSLALRGLDEKLFF
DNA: TGTGCCAGCAGCTTAGCGCTCCGGGGGCTGGATGAAAAACTGTTTTTT

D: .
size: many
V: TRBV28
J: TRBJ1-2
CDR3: CASSRGSGYTF
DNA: TGTGCCAGCAGCCGGGGGTCTGGCTACACCTTC

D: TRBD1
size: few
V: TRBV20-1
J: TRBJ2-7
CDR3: CSARRTGTIEQYF
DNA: TGCAGTGCTAGACGGACAGGGACGATCGAGCAGTACTTC

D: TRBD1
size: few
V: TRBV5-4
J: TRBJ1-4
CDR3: CASSRDRDGKLFF
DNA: TGTGCCAGCAGCCGGGACAGGGATGGAAAACTGTTTTTT

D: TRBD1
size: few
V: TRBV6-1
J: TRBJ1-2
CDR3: CASSARDRGLANYGYTF
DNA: TGTGCCAGCAGTGCCCGGGACAGGGGACTAGCTAACTATGGCTACACCTTC

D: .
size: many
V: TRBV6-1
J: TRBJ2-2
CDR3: CASTQTATGELFF
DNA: TGTGCCAGCACTCAAACAGCCACCGGGGAGCTGTTTTTT

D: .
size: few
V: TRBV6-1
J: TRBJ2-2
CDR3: CASSEVGGHSANTGELLF
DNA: TGTGCCAGCAGTGAGGTCGGGGGGCACTCCGCGAACACCGGGGAGCTGCTTTTT

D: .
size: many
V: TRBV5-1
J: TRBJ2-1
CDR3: CASSLAKADSSYNEQFF
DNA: TGCGCCAGCAGCTTGGCCAAGGCCGACAGCTCCTACAATGAGCAGTTCTTC

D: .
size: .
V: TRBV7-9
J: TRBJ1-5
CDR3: CASSLVGGTNQPQHF
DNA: TGTGCCAGCAGCTTAGTTGGCGGAACCAATCAGCCCCAGCATTTT

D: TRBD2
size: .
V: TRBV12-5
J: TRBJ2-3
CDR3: CASGVPAGMSDTQYF
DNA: TGTGCTAGTGGTGTCCCAGCGGGGATGTCGGATACGCAGTATTTT

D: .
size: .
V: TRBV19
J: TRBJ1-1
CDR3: CASRVQANTEAFF
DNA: TGTGCCAGTAGGGTACAGGCGAACACTGAAGCTTTCTTT

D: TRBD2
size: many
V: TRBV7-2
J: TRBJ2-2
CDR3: CASSLVSPSGANTGELFF
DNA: TGTGCCAGCAGCTTAGTATCCCCCAGCGGGGCGAACACCGGGGAGCTGTTTTTT

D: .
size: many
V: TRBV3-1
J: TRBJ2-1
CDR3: CASSQEASSYNEQFF
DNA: TGTGCCAGCAGCCAAGAAGCGTCCTCCTACAATGAGCAGTTCTTC

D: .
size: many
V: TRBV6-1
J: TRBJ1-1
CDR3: CASKFSYRSNTEAFF
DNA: TGTGCCAGCAAATTTTCGTACAGGTCCAACACTGAAGCTTTCTTT

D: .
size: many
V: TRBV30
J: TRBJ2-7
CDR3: CACDTDSASYEQYF
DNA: TGTGCCTGCGATACCGACAGCGCTTCCTACGAGCAGTACTTC